This T cell receptor (beta chain) came from a study of Graves' ophthalmopathy and Graves' hyperthyroidism. On the study more broadly: Investigators collected peripheral blood at initial diagnosis, before any treatment was given.

Trimming cost V 4 bases and J 5 bases; bases outside gene matches: 3. The CDR3 consists of 13 residues. Germline CDR1 and CDR2: LNHDA and SQIVND (reference sequence). Diagnosis was based on clinical symptoms, serum thyroxine, TRAb, thyroid ultrasound and orbital computed tomography. This clonotype was seen a handful of times. Amplified material comprised TCR beta CDR3 regions derived from RNA transcripts. Amplification began with first-round RT-PCR using HTBI primers, then second-round multiplex PCR was performed. MiXCR was run by TCRdb on the multiplex PCR reads, yielding one entry per CDR3 protein. The sample contains about 740,000 distinct CDR3 sequences, 40% of which appear only once.

This chain links TRBV19 with TRBJ2-7; 9 nucleotides line up with TRBD1. This sequence originates from an adult man with Graves' ophthalmopathy. The sequenced sample was peripheral blood. The CDR3 is CASSTRDRDEQYF. Here the CDR3 DNA reads TGTGCCAGTAGTACGAGGGACAGGGACGAGCAGTACTTC. The full variable domain, rest sourced from reference TRBV19 and TRBJ2-7, is DGGITQSPKYLFRKEGQNVTLSCEQNLNHDAMYWYRQDPGQGLRLIYYSQIVNDFQKGDIAEGYSVSREKKESFPLTVTSAQKNPTAFYLCASSTRDRDEQYFGPGTRLTVT.